These 26 T cell receptor beta chains were sequenced from one sample in a study of T cell repertoires in cytomegalovirus infection (dated by TCRdb to about 2019). Data came from an Illumina HiSeq 1500. Using fastp trimming at Q25 and MiXCR clonotype assembly, TCRdb reanalyzed the public sequencing data and kept in-frame beta chains. CDR3 protein sequences are deduplicated, and each keeps its most common genes and DNA. The sample records roughly 640,000 distinct CDR3 sequences, about 24% of which are singletons. Less than 9.5% of the sample belongs to the ten largest clones. Sequenced sample: CD8+ T cells from PBMCs. The receptors stem from a human donor in good health (CMV status not recorded). Some clones in this sample may be carry-over from other donors' samples.

In this sample, this clonotype turned up a few times. The chain has TRBV19 and TRBJ2-1, with TRBD2 matching 12 bases. CDR1 and CDR2 from the germline V gene are LNHDA and SQIVND (reference sequence). Trimming cost V 5 bases and J 7 bases; bases outside gene matches: 6. The CDR3 length is 15 residues. CDR3 nucleotides: TGTGCCAGTAGTCCCGGACTAGCGGGGATAAATGAGCAGTTCTTC. It codes for CASSPGLAGINEQFF.

This clonotype showed up just a few times. The rearrangement links TRBV28 to TRBJ1-4; TRBD1 is a possible D gene (5 bases). There are 14 residues in the CDR3. V shed 3 bases and J shed 6 bases, with 11 bases lying between them. Germline lookup yields CDR1 MDHEN and CDR2 SYDVKM. The chain's CDR3 is CASSFWDPDEKLFF. Here the CDR3 DNA reads TGTGCCAGCAGTTTCTGGGACCCCGATGAAAAACTGTTTTTT. The full variable domain, its missing parts supplied by reference TRBV28 and TRBJ1-4, is DVKVTQSSRYLVKRTGEKVFLECVQDMDHENMFWYRQDPGLGLRLIYFSYDVKMKEKGDIPEGYSVSREKKERFSLILESASTNQTSMYLCASSFWDPDEKLFFGSGTQLSVL.

This clonotype was observed at least ten times. The chain carries TRBV7-6 and TRBJ2-1; unclear D gene. CDR3 length equals 14 residues. Trimming shortened V by 5 bases and J by 5 bases, and 13 bases separated the two germline ends. Germline values: CDR1 SGHVS, CDR2 FNYEAQ. CDR3 sequence reads: CASSEAGSHNEQFF. CDR3 DNA: TGTGCCAGCAGCGAAGCTGGCTCACACAATGAGCAGTTCTTC.

The chain uses TRBV7-9 and TRBJ2-1; a weak D match, TRBD1 (5 bases). CDR1 SEHNR and CDR2 FQNEAQ come from the germline V gene (reference sequence). The CDR3 loop spans 14 amino acids. Deletions cut 2 bases from V and 7 bases from J, with 12 bases between. CDR3 sequence reads: CASSLSGYGNEQFF. The CDR3 nucleotides are TGTGCCAGCAGCTTATCAGGGTATGGTAATGAGCAGTTCTTC.

This sequence joins TRBV28 and TRBJ2-2; D not certain. This CDR3 has 16 residues. Germline assignment: CDR1 MDHEN and CDR2 SYDVKM. V was trimmed by 4 bases and J by 2 bases, leaving 14 bases between them. CDR3: CASSSFREENTGELFF. CDR3 sequence (DNA): TGTGCCAGCAGTTCCTTTCGTGAGGAAAACACCGGGGAGCTGTTTTTT.

This clonotype was counted at least ten times. The chain has TRBV12-3 or TRBV12-4 and TRBJ2-1, with 9 bases fitting TRBD1. The CDR3 is 17 amino acids. The J segment lost 6 bases and the V segment lost 4 bases, leaving 13 bases of the junction unmatched. The CDR3 protein is CASSSAPGTGLSNEQFF. CDR3 sequence (DNA): TGTGCCAGCAGTTCCGCCCCCGGGACAGGGCTCTCCAATGAGCAGTTCTTC.

V and J are TRBV18 and TRBJ1-1, with D tentatively TRBD1 (5 bases). CDR3 length: 15 residues. The germline V gene encodes CDR1 KGHSH and CDR2 LQKENI. Trimming took off 6 bases at V and 3 bases at J, with 17 bases between the two ends. The CDR3 DNA reads TGTGCCAGCTCGCCCGAGCCGGGGGGTTACACTGAAGCTTTCTTT. Amino acids: CASSPEPGGYTEAFF.

V usage is TRBV7-9 and J usage is TRBJ2-7; D unclear. This CDR3 is built from 16 residues. V was cut by 5 bases and J by 0 bases, with 17 bases left in between. From germline, CDR1 is SEHNR and CDR2 FQNEAQ (reference sequence). DNA of the CDR3: TGTGCCAGCAGCCCTCCGGAAGGATTCGACTCCTACGAGCAGTACTTC. Translated: CASSPPEGFDSYEQYF.

This clonotype occurred a few times. The chain employs TRBV29-1 and TRBJ2-1; either TRBD1 or TRBD2 may supply D (6 bases each). V was cut by 7 bases and J by 4 bases, with 17 bases left in between. This CDR3 region has 14 residues. Germline V lookup: CDR1 SQVTM, CDR2 ANQGSEA. In DNA form, the CDR3 reads TGCAGCGGGAGGGGGGCTACTGATTACAATGAGCAGTTCTTC. It specifies CSGRGATDYNEQFF.

This clonotype was recorded many times. V is TRBV10-3 and J is TRBJ2-2; 12 bases align to TRBD2. Germline loops: CDR1 ENHRY, CDR2 SYGVKD. The CDR3 has 16 residues. The V gene end was trimmed by 8 bases and the J gene end by 2 bases; junction bases not matched to a gene: 6. The CDR3 region has the DNA TGTGCCATCTGCCCTAGCGGGGGGGCCAACACCGGGGAGCTGTTTTTT. It codes for CAICPSGGANTGELFF.

This clonotype was found a few times. The chain employs TRBV28 and TRBJ2-1; 13 bases are a match to TRBD2. The J segment lost 4 bases and the V segment lost 5 bases, leaving 11 bases of the junction unmatched. This CDR3 is built from 18 residues. Germline CDR1 is MDHEN and CDR2 is SYDVKM. The CDR3 DNA reads as TGTGCCAGCAGTCCCGGGACTAGCGGGGTCCTCTTTTACAATGAGCAGTTCTTC. Translated: CASSPGTSGVLFYNEQFF.

The gene calls are TRBV5-4 and TRBJ1-1; D unclear. The germline V and J ends were trimmed by 4 bases and 6 bases, with 13 bases remaining between them. The CDR3 length is 13 residues. Germline CDR1 and CDR2: SGHNT and YYREEE (reference sequence). The CDR3 region has the DNA TGTGCCAGCAGCCCCGCGCAGATCGCTGAAGCTTTCTTT. Translated: CASSPAQIAEAFF.

The chain has TRBV20-1 and TRBJ2-3; the D is unclear. Germline V lookup: CDR1 DFQATT, CDR2 SNEGSKA (reference sequence). The V gene lost 7 bases and the J gene lost 1 base, with 21 bases spanning the gap. The CDR3 sequence is 16 residues long. CDR3 amino acids: CSGVGGALSGTDTQYF. Written as DNA, the CDR3 is TGCAGTGGGGTCGGCGGAGCCCTTTCTGGCACAGATACGCAGTATTTT.

The V and J genes are TRBV6-5 and TRBJ1-1; D ambiguous. V lost 2 bases, J lost 0 bases, and 13 bases lay in between. CDR1 and CDR2 from the germline V gene are MNHEY and SVGAGI. The length of the CDR3 is 16 residues. CDR3 sequence reads: CASSYSSVGLNTEAFF. The DNA of the CDR3 is TGTGCCAGCAGTTACAGTTCAGTCGGCCTGAACACTGAAGCTTTCTTT.

This clonotype was detected only a few times. The chain carries TRBV3-1 and TRBJ2-1, with D unclear. The CDR3 consists of 14 residues. Trimming pared 0 bases from V and 10 bases from J, leaving 13 bases between. In germline, CDR1 is LGHDT, CDR2 YNNKEL (reference sequence). DNA of the CDR3: TGTGCCAGCAGCCAAGATGACCGCGCGACGGAGCAGTTCTTC. Encoded protein: CASSQDDRATEQFF.

This clonotype was seen a few times. The CDR3 region is CASSPEGQQYF. The CDR3 DNA is TGTGCCAGCAGCCCAGAGGGACAGCAGTACTTC. This rearrangement joins TRBV7-9 to TRBJ2-7, with D perhaps given as TRBD1 or TRBD2 (5 bases each). The germline CDR1 and CDR2 sequences are SEHNR and FQNEAQ (reference sequence). The CDR3 length is 11 residues. V was trimmed by 5 bases and J by 8 bases, leaving 10 bases between them.

Regarding this clonotype: A single base separates this from a much larger clone, so it may be a read error. Given the absence of the conserved phenylalanine or tryptophan at the CDR3 end, a read error is likely. V is TRBV7-4 and J is TRBJ1-4; the match to TRBD1 covers 8 bases. This CDR3 comprises 14 residues. Looked up from germline, CDR1 is SGHVT and CDR2 is SQSDAQ. Germline trimming cut 5 bases from V and 7 bases from J; bases unmatched to any gene: 6. CDR3 nucleotide sequence: TGTGCCAGCAGCCCCAGGGGGCATGGTGAAAAACTGTTTATT. It specifies CASSPRGHGEKLFI.

This clonotype has a count of ten or more. The chain couples TRBV11-2 to TRBJ2-5; tentative D call: TRBD2 (5 bases). This CDR3 is 14 amino acids long. Germline values: CDR1 SGHAT, CDR2 FQNNGV. V was cut by 0 bases and J by 5 bases, with 10 bases left in between. The DNA of the CDR3 is TGTGCCAGCAGCTTAGATTCGGGGTGGGAGACCCAGTACTTC. Amino acids: CASSLDSGWETQYF.

The genes are TRBV6-2 or TRBV6-3 and TRBJ2-7, with 9 nucleotides matching TRBD2. CDR1 and CDR2 from the germline V gene are MNHEY and SVGEGT. Trimming cost V 6 bases and J 1 base; bases outside gene matches: 4. CDR3 length equals 14 residues. The CDR3 coding sequence is TGTGCCAGCAGCTCCCTAGCGGGGTCCTACGAGCAGTACGTC. Translated: CASSSLAGSYEQYV.

The chain employs TRBV15 and TRBJ1-6; no firm D call. The ends were cut back, 5 bases at V and 2 bases at J, with 16 bases in the middle. The CDR3 spans 17 residues. The V gene's germline CDR1 is LNHNV and CDR2 YYDKDF (reference sequence). This CDR3 is CATSPEGTLAYNSPLHF. CDR3 sequence (DNA): TGTGCCACCAGCCCGGAGGGCACGCTCGCCTATAATTCACCCCTCCACTTT.

The CDR3 here is CASSLNRLAGVETQYF. The CDR3 DNA reads as TGTGCCAGCAGCTTAAATAGACTAGCGGGGGTTGAGACCCAGTACTTC. The rearrangement joins TRBV7-8 to TRBJ2-5; 12 bases agree with TRBD2. This CDR3 contains 16 residues. Germline V gene data show CDR1 as SGHVS and CDR2 as FQNEAQ. With V trimmed by 2 bases and J by 5 bases, 6 bases remained unmatched.

The count of this clonotype is one. This chain connects TRBV4-3 to TRBJ2-5; D gene unclear. Germline V lookup: CDR1 LGHNA, CDR2 YSLEER. The V end was cut by 0 bases, the J end by 5 bases, with 7 bases between. The CDR3 extends over 13 amino acids. CDR3: CASSQDSSETQYF. Here the CDR3 DNA reads TGCGCCAGCAGCCAAGATAGTTCGGAGACCCAGTACTTC.

This clonotype was counted between two and nine times. The CDR3, as DNA: TGTGCCAGCACCTGGGGGGACGAGCAGTACTTC. Its protein is CASTWGDEQYF. The gene calls are TRBV7-9 and TRBJ2-7; possibly TRBD2 for D (6 bases). The CDR3 runs to 11 residues. V was shortened by 7 bases and J by 5 bases, with 9 bases between the two germline ends. Germline V CDR1 and CDR2: SEHNR, FQNEAQ (reference sequence).

In this sample, this clonotype turned up many times. J is TRBJ1-5 and V is TRBV6-2 or TRBV6-3, with D perhaps matching TRBD1 (6 bases). The CDR3 is 15 amino acids. The V and J ends lost 2 bases and 2 bases respectively, with 10 bases between them. The germline CDR1 and CDR2 sequences are MNHEY and SVGEGT. In nucleotides, the CDR3 is TGTGCCAGCAGTTACGGGGGCTGGGGCAATCAGCCCCAGCATTTT. Residues: CASSYGGWGNQPQHF.

The gene calls are TRBV7-8 and TRBJ2-5, with D uncertain. The CDR3 spans 15 residues. Trimming stripped 3 bases from V and 1 base from J, with 12 bases between. Per germline, CDR1 SGHVS and CDR2 FQNEAQ. For the CDR3, the DNA is TGTGCCAGCAGCTTTACAGAAGCCCTCCAAGAGACCCAGTACTTC. Translating gives CASSFTEALQETQYF.

This sequence joins TRBV5-6 and TRBJ1-4, with D possibly TRBD1 on 5 matching bases. Germline values: CDR1 SGHDT, CDR2 YYEEEE. The CDR3 is 14 residues long. Between the trimmed V and J ends, which lost 7 bases and 5 bases, there was a span of 15 bases. The chain's CDR3 is CASSVDSYNEKLFF. In nucleotides, the CDR3 is TGTGCCAGCTCCGTAGACAGTTACAATGAAAAACTGTTTTTT.